Following are 9 T cell receptor beta chains from one sample sequenced in a study of T-cell memory formation after mild COVID-19 (dated by TCRdb to the early 2020s). Library construction relied on 5' RACE. Sequencing instrument: Illumina NovaSeq 6000. TCRdb handled the public reads itself, with Q25 trimming in fastp and clone calling in MiXCR, and kept productive beta chains. Rows merge per CDR3 protein into single entries with the most common DNA and genes. Within this sample are around 150,000 distinct CDR3 sequences, with about 9.9% of them counted one time only. In total, the top ten clones hold roughly 3.8% of the sample. Sequenced: PBMCs or a T cell subset sorted from them (not recorded which). Every receptor here comes from a man between 18 and 29 years old who had mild COVID-19 (a few samples of this study predate the infection). The sample titles of this study are shuffled in the database, so cell type and time point are left out; the donor was told from shared clones.

A few counts support this clonotype. The rearrangement joins TRBV21-1 to TRBJ2-5; the DNA was not used to check the table's D call, TRBD2. TRBV21-1 is given as a pseudogene. There are 16 residues in the CDR3. DNA of the CDR3: TGTGCCAGCAGCAAACAGGGGCCGGGACTCCAAGAGACCCAGTACTTC. Protein sequence: CASSKQGPGLQETQYF.

The J gene is TRBJ2-7, the V gene TRBV7-2, with D possibly TRBD2 on 6 matching bases. V was trimmed by 1 base and J by 2 bases, leaving 12 bases between them. The CDR3 loop spans 15 amino acids. Germline-derived CDR1 and CDR2 are SGHTA and FQGNSA. The CDR3 loop is CASSLESSAPYEQYF. CDR3 DNA sequence: TGTGCCAGCAGCTTAGAATCTAGCGCTCCCTACGAGCAGTACTTC.

This clonotype appeared once. This clone may be a read error of a much larger clone one base away. The chain employs TRBV11-2 and TRBJ1-1; 10 nucleotides match TRBD1. V lost 2 bases and J lost 4; bases outside the gene matches: 1. Germline assignment: CDR1 SGHAT and CDR2 FQNNGV. The CDR3 extends over 14 amino acids. The CDR3 region is CASSLWTGGTEAFF. Here the CDR3 DNA reads TGTGCCAGCAGCTTATGGACAGGGGGCACTGAAGCTTTCTTT.

This clonotype was observed a handful of times. Here the CDR3 reads CAYSTLPTTNEKLFF. CDR3 nucleotide sequence: TGTGCCTATTCGACCTTACCAACAACTAATGAAAAACTGTTTTTT. This chain links TRBV21-1 with TRBJ1-4. TRBV21-1 is assigned pseudogene status. The CDR3 length is 15 residues.

The V and J genes are TRBV12-3 or TRBV12-4 and TRBJ2-6; D gene ambiguous. Between the trimmed V and J ends, which lost 5 bases and 1 base, there was a span of 9 bases. The CDR3 contains 15 residues. In DNA, the CDR3 is TGTGCCAGCAGTCCGTGGGGTTCTGGGGCCAACGTCCTGACTTTC. Residues: CASSPWGSGANVLTF.

This clonotype was recorded a few times. The chain has TRBV4-2 and TRBJ2-1, with unresolved D. This CDR3 is 15 amino acids long. The V end was cut by 0 bases, the J end by 3 bases, with 9 bases between. Germline V gene lookup returns CDR1 LGHNA and CDR2 YNFKEQ. CDR3 residues: CASSQDPAVYNEQFF. The CDR3 nucleotides are TGTGCCAGCAGCCAAGATCCGGCAGTCTACAATGAGCAGTTCTTC.

This clonotype was counted ten times or more. The chain links TRBV12-3 or TRBV12-4 to TRBJ2-5; 8 bases line up with TRBD2. Trimming cost V 8 bases and J 5 bases; bases outside gene matches: 1. The length of the CDR3 is 11 residues. CDR3 DNA: TGTGCCAGCTCGGGGGGGGAGACCCAGTACTTC. Its translation: CASSGGETQYF.

The V gene is TRBV18, the J gene TRBJ2-6, with D uncertain. Germline CDR1 is KGHSH and CDR2 is LQKENI. V shed 1 base and J shed 2 bases, with 6 bases lying between them. CDR3 size: 15 residues. CDR3 region: CASSPLGTGANVLTF. CDR3 DNA: TGTGCCAGCTCACCACTGGGGACTGGGGCCAACGTCCTGACTTTC.

This clonotype was picked up a small number of times. The chain joins TRBV3-1 to TRBJ2-7; D gene ambiguous. Germline CDR1 LGHDT, CDR2 YNNKEL (reference sequence). V lost 4 bases to trimming and J lost 3 bases, with 16 bases between them. The CDR3 spans 15 residues. The CDR3 nucleotides are TGTGCCAGCAGCCGCGAATGGACGGCTTTCTACGAGCAGTACTTC. It translates to CASSREWTAFYEQYF.